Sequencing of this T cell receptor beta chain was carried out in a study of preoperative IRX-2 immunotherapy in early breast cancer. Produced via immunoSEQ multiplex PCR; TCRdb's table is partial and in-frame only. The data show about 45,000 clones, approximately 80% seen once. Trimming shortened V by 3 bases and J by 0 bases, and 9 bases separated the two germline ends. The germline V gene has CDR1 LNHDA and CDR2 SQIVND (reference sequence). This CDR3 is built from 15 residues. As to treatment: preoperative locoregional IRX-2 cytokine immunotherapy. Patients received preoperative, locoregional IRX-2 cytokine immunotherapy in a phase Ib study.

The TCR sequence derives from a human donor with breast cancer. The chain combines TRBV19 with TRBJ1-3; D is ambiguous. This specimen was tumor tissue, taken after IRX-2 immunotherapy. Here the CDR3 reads CASSIQADSGNTIYF. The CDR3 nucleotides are TGTGCCAGTAGTATCCAGGCCGACTCTGGAAACACCATATATTTT. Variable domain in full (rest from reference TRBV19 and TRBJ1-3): DGGITQSPKYLFRKEGQNVTLSCEQNLNHDAMYWYRQDPGQGLRLIYYSQIVNDFQKGDIAEGYSVSREKKESFPLTVTSAQKNPTAFYLCASSIQADSGNTIYFGEGSWLTVV.